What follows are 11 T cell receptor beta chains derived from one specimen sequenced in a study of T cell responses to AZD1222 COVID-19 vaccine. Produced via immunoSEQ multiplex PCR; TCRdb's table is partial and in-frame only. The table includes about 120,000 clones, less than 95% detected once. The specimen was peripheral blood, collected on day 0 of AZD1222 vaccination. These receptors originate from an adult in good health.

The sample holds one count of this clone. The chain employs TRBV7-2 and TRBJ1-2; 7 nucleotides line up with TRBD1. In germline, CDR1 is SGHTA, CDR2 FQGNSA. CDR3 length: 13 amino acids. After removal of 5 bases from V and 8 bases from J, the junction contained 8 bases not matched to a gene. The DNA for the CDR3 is TGTGCCAGCAGCGTCACAGGGGTAGGAGGCTACACCTTC. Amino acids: CASSVTGVGGYTF. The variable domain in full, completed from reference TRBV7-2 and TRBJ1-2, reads GAGVSQSPSNKVTEKGKDVELRCDPISGHTALYWYRQSLGQGLEFLIYFQGNSAPDKSGLPSDRFSAERTGGSVSTLTIQRTQQEDSAVYLCASSVTGVGGYTFGSGTRLTVV.

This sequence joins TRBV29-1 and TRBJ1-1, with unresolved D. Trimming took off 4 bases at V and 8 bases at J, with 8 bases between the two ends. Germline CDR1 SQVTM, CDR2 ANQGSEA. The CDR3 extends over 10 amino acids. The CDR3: CSVGPGEAFF. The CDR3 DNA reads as TGCAGCGTTGGACCGGGGGAAGCTTTCTTT.

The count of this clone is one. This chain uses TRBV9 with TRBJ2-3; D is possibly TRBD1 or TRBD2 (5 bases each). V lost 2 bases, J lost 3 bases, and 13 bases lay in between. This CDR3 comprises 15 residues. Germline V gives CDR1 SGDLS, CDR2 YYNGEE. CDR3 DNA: TGTGCCAGCAGCGTGACCGGGACCAGAACAGATACGCAGTATTTT. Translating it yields CASSVTGTRTDTQYF.

The CDR3 reads CASSLTRGTEAFF. The DNA of the CDR3 is TGTGCCAGCAGTCTAACGCGGGGCACCGAAGCTTTCTTT. The gene calls are TRBV7-9 and TRBJ1-1; TRBD1 is a possible D gene (5 bases). The ends were cut back, 6 bases at V and 8 bases at J, with 16 bases in the middle. The V gene's germline CDR1 is SEHNR and CDR2 FQNEAQ (reference sequence). The CDR3 contains 13 residues.

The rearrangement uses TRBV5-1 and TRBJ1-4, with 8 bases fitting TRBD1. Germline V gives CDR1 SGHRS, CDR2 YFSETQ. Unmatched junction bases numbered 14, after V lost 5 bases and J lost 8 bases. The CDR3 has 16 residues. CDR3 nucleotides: TGCGCCAGCAGACCCGGGACAGGCCCCCAGGGGGAAAAACTGTTTTTT. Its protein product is CASRPGTGPQGEKLFF.

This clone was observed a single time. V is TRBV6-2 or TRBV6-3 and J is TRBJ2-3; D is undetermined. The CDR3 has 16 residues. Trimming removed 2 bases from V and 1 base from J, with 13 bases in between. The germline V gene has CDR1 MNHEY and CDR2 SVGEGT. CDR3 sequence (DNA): TGTGCCAGCAGTTACGGTTGGGCTCTTGGCACAGATACGCAGTATTTT. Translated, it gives CASSYGWALGTDTQYF.

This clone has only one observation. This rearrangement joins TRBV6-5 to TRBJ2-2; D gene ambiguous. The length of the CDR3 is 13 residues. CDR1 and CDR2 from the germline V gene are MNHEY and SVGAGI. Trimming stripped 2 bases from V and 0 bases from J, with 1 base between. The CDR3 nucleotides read TGTGCCAGCAGTTACCCGAACACCGGGGAGCTGTTTTTT. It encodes CASSYPNTGELFF.

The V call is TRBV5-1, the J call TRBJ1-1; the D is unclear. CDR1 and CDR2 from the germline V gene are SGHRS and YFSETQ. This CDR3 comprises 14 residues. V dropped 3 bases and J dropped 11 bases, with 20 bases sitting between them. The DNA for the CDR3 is TGCGCCAGCAGCTCCCCCCCCCAGCCTGCGATGGCTTTCTTT. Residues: CASSSPPQPAMAFF. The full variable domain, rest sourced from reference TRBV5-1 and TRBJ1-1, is KAGVTQTPRYLIKTRGQQVTLSCSPISGHRSVSWYQQTPGQGLQFLFEYFSETQRNKGNFPGRFSGRQFSNSRSEMNVSTLELGDSALYLCASSSPPQPAMAFFGQGTRLTVV.

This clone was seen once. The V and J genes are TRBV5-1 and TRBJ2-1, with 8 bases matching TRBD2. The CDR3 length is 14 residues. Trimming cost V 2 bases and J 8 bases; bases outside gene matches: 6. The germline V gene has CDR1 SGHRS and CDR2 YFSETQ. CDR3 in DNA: TGCGCCAGCAGCTTAAGCGGGAGTAAGGATGAGCAGTTCTTC. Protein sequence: CASSLSGSKDEQFF.

The CDR3 loop is CAWSVQGPGELTEAFF. The CDR3 DNA reads TGTGCCTGGAGTGTACAGGGGCCAGGGGAATTGACTGAAGCTTTCTTT. J is TRBJ1-1 and V is TRBV30, with TRBD1 matching 7 bases. Germline-derived CDR1 and CDR2 are GTSNPN and SVGIG (reference sequence). The CDR3 has 16 residues. The V segment lost 0 bases and the J segment 5 bases; nucleotides outside the gene matches: 12.

The CDR3 coding sequence is TGTGCCAGCAGGGAGAGACAGCACCAAGAGACCCAGTACTTC. As protein: CASRERQHQETQYF. V gene TRBV27 combines with J gene TRBJ2-5; possible D gene TRBD1, 5 bases. The V and J ends lost 6 bases and 0 bases respectively, with 11 bases between them. The CDR3 length is 14 residues. CDR1 is MNHEY and CDR2 is SMNVEV in the germline V gene (reference sequence).